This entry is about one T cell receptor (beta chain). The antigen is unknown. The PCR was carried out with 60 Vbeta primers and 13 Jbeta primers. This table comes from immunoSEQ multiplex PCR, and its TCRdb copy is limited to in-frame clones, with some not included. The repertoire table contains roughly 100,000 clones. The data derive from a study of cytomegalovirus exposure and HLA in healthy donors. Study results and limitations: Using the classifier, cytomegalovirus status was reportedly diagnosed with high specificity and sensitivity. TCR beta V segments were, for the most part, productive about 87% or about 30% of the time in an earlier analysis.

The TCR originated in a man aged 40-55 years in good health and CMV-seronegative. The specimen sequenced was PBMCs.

DNA for the CDR3: TGTGCCAGCAGCGATAGGACTAGCGGGATCGGCGGCTGGAAGACCCAGTACTTC. This translates into CASSDRTSGIGGWKTQYF. The chain is built from TRBV4-2 and TRBJ2-5; TRBD2 matches at 12 bases. There are 18 residues in the CDR3. Germline V CDR1 and CDR2: LGHNA, YNFKEQ. The V and J ends lost 5 bases and 6 bases, in that order; junction bases with no gene match: 16.